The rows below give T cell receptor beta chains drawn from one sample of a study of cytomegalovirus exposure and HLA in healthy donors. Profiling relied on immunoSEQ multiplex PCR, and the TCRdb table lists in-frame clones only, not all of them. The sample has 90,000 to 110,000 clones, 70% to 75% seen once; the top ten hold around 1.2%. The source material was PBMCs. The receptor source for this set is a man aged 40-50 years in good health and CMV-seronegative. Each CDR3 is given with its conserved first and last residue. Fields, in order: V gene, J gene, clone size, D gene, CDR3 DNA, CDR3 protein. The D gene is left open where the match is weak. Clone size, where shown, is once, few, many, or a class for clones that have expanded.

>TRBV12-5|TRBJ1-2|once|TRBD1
TGTGCTAGTGGTTTGTTGGGACAGCCTTATGGCTACACCTTC
CASGLLGQPYGYTF
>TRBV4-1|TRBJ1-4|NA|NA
TGCGCCAGCAGCCACTATCCCTGGGCCAAGGGGGAAAAACTGTTTTTT
CASSHYPWAKGEKLFF
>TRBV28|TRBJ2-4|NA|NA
TGTGCCAGCGGAATTGAGGGGGAAAACATTCAGTACTTC
CASGIEGENIQYF
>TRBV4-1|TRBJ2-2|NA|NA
TGCGCCAGCAGCCAATTCAGCGGGGAGCTGTTTTTT
CASSQFSGELFF
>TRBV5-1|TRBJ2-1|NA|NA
TGCGCCAGCAGCTTGGGGGGCGTATCCTACAATGAGCAGTTCTTC
CASSLGGVSYNEQFF
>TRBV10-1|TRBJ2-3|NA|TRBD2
TGCGCCAGCAGTGGTATCGGACTAGCGGGAGGGCCTAAAGATACGCAGTATTTT
CASSGIGLAGGPKDTQYF
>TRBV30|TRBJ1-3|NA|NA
TGTGCCTGGAGTTTCCGGGATAGAAACACCATATATTTT
CAWSFRDRNTIYF
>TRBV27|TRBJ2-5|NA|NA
TGTGCCAGCAGCCGTGGGGGCCTTCCCCCCCAGGAGACCCAGTACTTC
CASSRGGLPPQETQYF
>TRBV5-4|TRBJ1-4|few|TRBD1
TGTGCCAGCAGCTTTAGAGGGGGCCCTAATGAAAAACTGTTTTTT
CASSFRGGPNEKLFF
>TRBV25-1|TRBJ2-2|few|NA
TGTGCCAGCAGTGTTGAGGGCTTGACCGGGGAGCTGTTTTTT
CASSVEGLTGELFF
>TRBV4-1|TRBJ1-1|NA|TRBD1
TGCGCCAGCAGCCAAGATCGGGACAGGGGGCGAACTGAAGCTTTCTTT
CASSQDRDRGRTEAFF
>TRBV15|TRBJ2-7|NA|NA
TGTGCCACCAGCAGAGGGGGGGATTTAGCTTACGAGCAGTACTTC
CATSRGGDLAYEQYF
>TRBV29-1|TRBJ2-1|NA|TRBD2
TGCAGCGCAACCGGGACTAGCTCAGTCGAGCAGTTCTTC
CSATGTSSVEQFF
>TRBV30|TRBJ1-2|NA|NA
TGTGCCTGGAGGAAACCCCCGGGCTATGGCTACACCTTC
CAWRKPPGYGYTF
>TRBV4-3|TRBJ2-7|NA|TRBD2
TGCGCCAGCAGCTCGGAAACTAGCGGCCGTCCGCAGTACTTC
CASSSETSGRPQYF
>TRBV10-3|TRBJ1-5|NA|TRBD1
TGTGCCTCCAAAGGCGGTCAGGGACAGGCCGAGCAGCCCCAGCATTTT
CASKGGQGQAEQPQHF
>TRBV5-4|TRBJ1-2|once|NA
TGTGCCAGCAGCCAAGAACAGGGAATAACCTATGGCTACACCTTC
CASSQEQGITYGYTF
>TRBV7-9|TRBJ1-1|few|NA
TGTGCCAGCAGCTTTTTAGGGGGAGATGAAGCTTTCTTT
CASSFLGGDEAFF
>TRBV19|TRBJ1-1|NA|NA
TGTGCCAGTAGGGACATCGATAGGGAAGCTTTCTTT
CASRDIDREAFF
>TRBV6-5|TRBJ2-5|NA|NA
TGTGCCAGCAGTTACTCGCCGGGGGGCGGGGAGACCCAGTACTTC
CASSYSPGGGETQYF
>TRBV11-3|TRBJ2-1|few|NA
TGTGCCAGCAGCGAGCGACAGAACTATGAGCAGTTCTTC
CASSERQNYEQFF
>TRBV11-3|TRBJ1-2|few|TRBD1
TGTGCCAGCAGCTTAGCGGGGACAGCCTATGGCTACACCTTC
CASSLAGTAYGYTF
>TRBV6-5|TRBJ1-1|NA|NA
TGTGCCAGCAGCCCAAACAGGGCGAAGACTGAAGCTTTCTTT
CASSPNRAKTEAFF
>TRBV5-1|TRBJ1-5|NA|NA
TGCGCCAGCAGTTTTGACGGGGGCAATCAGCCCCAGCATTTT
CASSFDGGNQPQHF
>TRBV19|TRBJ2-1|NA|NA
TGTGCCAGTACTCCCTTTAGCTCCTACAATGAGCAGTTCTTC
CASTPFSSYNEQFF
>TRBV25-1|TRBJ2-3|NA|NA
TGTGCCAGCAGTGAATTAAGCATGATAGGCACAGATACGCAGTATTTT
CASSELSMIGTDTQYF
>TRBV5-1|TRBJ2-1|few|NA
TGCGCCAGCCGGCAGGAGGGCTCCTACAATGAGCAGTTCTTC
CASRQEGSYNEQFF
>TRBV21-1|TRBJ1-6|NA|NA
TGTGCCAGCAGCAAAGTTGGAGTCAGTAGCTCCTATAATTCACCCCTCCACTTT
CASSKVGVSSSYNSPLHF
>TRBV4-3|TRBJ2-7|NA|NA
TGCGCCAGCAGCCAAGATAGGGGGGGCAACTACGAGCAGTACTTC
CASSQDRGGNYEQYF
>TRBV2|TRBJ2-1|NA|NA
TGTGCCAGCAGTGCGGACAATGAGCAGTTCTTC
CASSADNEQFF
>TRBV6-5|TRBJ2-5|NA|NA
TGTGCCAGCAGAGATTACACTAGTATGAAGACCCAGTACTTC
CASRDYTSMKTQYF
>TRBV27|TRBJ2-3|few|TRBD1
TGTGCCAGCAGCCCTATCAGGGGACAGGGGGCGTTTTTT
CASSPIRGQGAFF
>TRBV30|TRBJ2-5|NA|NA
TGTGCCTGGAGTGGTGGTAGGGGAGAGACCCAGTACTTC
CAWSGGRGETQYF
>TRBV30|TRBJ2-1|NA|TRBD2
TGTGCCTGGAATGGACTAGCGGGATCCTTCTCCTACAATGAGCAGTTCTTC
CAWNGLAGSFSYNEQFF
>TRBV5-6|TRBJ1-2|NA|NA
TGTGCCAGCAGCTCCGAGGGTGATGGCTACACCTTC
CASSSEGDGYTF
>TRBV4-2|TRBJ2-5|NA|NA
TGTGCCAGCAGCCGAACGGGAGAGACCCAGTACTTC
CASSRTGETQYF
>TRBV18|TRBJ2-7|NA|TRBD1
TGTGCCAGCTCGCCCTACGGGACAGGGAACTACGAGCAGTACTTC
CASSPYGTGNYEQYF
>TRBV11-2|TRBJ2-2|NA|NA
TGTGCCAGCAGCTTCTCAGACAGGAACACCGGGGAGCTGTTTTTT
CASSFSDRNTGELFF
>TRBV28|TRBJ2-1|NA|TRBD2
TGTGCCAGCAGTTTAGCGGGAGCTCTGAGCTCCTACAATGAGCAGTTCTTC
CASSLAGALSSYNEQFF
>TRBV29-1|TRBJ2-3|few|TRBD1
TGCAGCGCCCGAGGACAGGGGGCCTCAGATACGCAGTATTTT
CSARGQGASDTQYF
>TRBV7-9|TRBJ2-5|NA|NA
TGTGCCAGCAGCTTAGTAGTTACGCCGATACCCCAGTACTTC
CASSLVVTPIPQYF
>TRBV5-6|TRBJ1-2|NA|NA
TGTGCCAGCAGCGAGGGACTCCTTATAGGGTATGGCTACACCTTC
CASSEGLLIGYGYTF
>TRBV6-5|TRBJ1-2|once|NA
TGTGCCAGCACCAAGTGGTCAGGGGATCCCTATGGCTACACCTTC
CASTKWSGDPYGYTF
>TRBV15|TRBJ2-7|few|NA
TGTGCCACCAGCAGAAGACAGGCAGGGACATCCTACGAGCAGTACTTC
CATSRRQAGTSYEQYF
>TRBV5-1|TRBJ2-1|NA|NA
TGCGCCAGCACAAGACAGTCCAACCACAATGAGCAGTTCTTC
CASTRQSNHNEQFF
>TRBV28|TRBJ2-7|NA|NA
TGTGCCAGCATCAAAAGCGAGGGGGCCTACGAGCAGTACTTC
CASIKSEGAYEQYF
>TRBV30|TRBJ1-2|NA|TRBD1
TGTGCCTGGAGTGTGGGACAGGGGGCTAGTGGCTACACCTTC
CAWSVGQGASGYTF
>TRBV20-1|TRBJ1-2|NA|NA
TGCACGGGAGCAGGGCCCTATGGCTACACCTTC
CTGAGPYGYTF